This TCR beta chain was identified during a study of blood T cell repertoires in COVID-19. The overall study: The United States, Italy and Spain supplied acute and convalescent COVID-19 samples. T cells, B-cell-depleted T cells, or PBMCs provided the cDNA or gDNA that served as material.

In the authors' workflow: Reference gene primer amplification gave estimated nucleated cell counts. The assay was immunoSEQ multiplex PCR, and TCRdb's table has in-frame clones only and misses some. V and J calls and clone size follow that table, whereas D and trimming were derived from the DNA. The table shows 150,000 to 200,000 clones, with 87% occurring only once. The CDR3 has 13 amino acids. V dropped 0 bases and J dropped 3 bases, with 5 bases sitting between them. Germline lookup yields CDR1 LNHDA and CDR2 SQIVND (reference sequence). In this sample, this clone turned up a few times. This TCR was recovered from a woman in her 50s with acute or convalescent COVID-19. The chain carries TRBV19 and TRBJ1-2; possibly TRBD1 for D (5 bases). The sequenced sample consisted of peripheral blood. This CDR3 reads CASSIDRDYGYTF. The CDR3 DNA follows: TGTGCCAGTAGTATAGACAGGGACTATGGCTACACCTTC.